What follows is one TCR beta chain and its context. This clone was counted only a few times. Its antigen is still unknown. It has no much larger one-base neighbor in the sample; base qualities were not kept. Additional DNA sequences in this sample encode the identical CDR3. TCRbeta CDR3 regions were amplified from genomic DNA by means of the immunoSEQ Assay, a bias-controlled multiplex PCR. Turning to the authors' computational methods: The number of nucleated cells in each sample was estimated from the amplification of reference gene primers within the assay. To quantify the absolute abundance of each unique TCRbeta CDR3 rearrangement, sequence reads were collapsed and filtered. Productive Simpson clonality was computed per sample as the square root of Simpson's diversity index over productive rearrangements. TCRdb retrieved this table from immuneACCESS and kept in-frame rearrangements only. Not all clones are present; in checked studies, unresolved V genes account for under half, and no reason is known for the remainder. V, J and clone size were drawn from that table, and D and trimming were deduced from the DNA. The sample profile shows about 400,000 clones; around nine tenths of them were found once. The top ten clones comprise around 10% of the sample.

The sample comes from a study of blood T cell repertoires in COVID-19 (TCRdb year 2020). With regard to the full study: Collaborator samples came from the United States, Italy and Spain and covered acute and convalescent phases of COVID-19. Subjects who had been exposed to COVID-19, were actively infected with it, or had recovered from it provided the deeply sampled blood TCRbeta repertoires that made up the dataset. A de-identified subject ID, COVID-19 status, age in years and sex were almost always included in the sample metadata. The material from the prospective study consisted of cDNA or gDNA derived from T cells, B-cell-depleted T cells, or PBMCs. Samples came from the ongoing ImmuneRACE study (first 160 participants) plus 1,254 subjects from 6 global collaborators. A freely available public database, intended as a resource for researchers studying the immune response to SARS-CoV-2, is where the repertoires were released. HLA class I and class II types, where available, came from metadata supplied by the sample provider rather than from assay-based typing. What the authors observed across the whole study: Clinical and demographic metadata were provided uncurated, with the amount varying by source and participant.

Participants in the prospective study were enrolled through a virtual design, were aged about 18 to 100 years, and lived in roughly 25 United States geographic areas. In the prospective study, participants were assigned to cohorts based on the clinical history participants reported in a screening survey and a study questionnaire. Recovered participants in ImmuneRACE Cohort 3 were defined as having two consecutive negative NP/OP PCR tests, clearance from a healthcare professional, or resolution of symptoms. In the prospective study, whole blood, serum and a nasopharyngeal or oropharyngeal swab were collected from each participant by mobile phlebotomists. Prospective study participants could optionally give additional blood draws and questionnaires over an approximately two-month period. Before DNA extraction, prospective study blood samples were shipped either frozen or at room temperature. The CDR3 holds 13 amino acids from the cysteine to the phenylalanine. Only the CDR3 part of the read is kept: 39 bases, read in frame from the first base. Per the germline V gene (reference sequence), LNHDA is the CDR1 and SQIVND is the CDR2. V gives up 3 bases and J gives up 0 bases, and the segment between their germline ends measures 6 bases.

The sample consisted of PBMCs or T cells enriched from blood (not recorded which). The rearrangement combines TRBV19 with TRBJ2-7; the D gene cannot be resolved reliably. This clonotype was obtained from a woman in her forties or fifties who had recovered from COVID-19. The DNA is as follows: TGTGCCAGTAGTATTGGTAGCTCCTACGAGCAGTACTTC. Its protein is CASSIGSSYEQYF.